This TCR beta chain was found in a study of blood T cell repertoires in COVID-19. About the study: Samples taken during acute and convalescent COVID-19 were collected in the United States, Italy and Spain.

Per the original methods: Nucleated cell number was recorded as an estimate derived from reference gene primer amplification. This table comes from immunoSEQ multiplex PCR, and its TCRdb copy is limited to in-frame clones, with some not included. V and J calls and clone size come straight from that table; D and trimming were deduced from the DNA. The profile shows about 190,000 clones, 89% of them singletons. The receptor was isolated from a man aged 35-49 years with acute or convalescent COVID-19. Sequenced material: peripheral blood.

CDR3 in DNA: TGTGCCAGCAGCCGGGGACTAGCGGGGCAAAATGAGCAGTTCTTC. Its translation is CASSRGLAGQNEQFF. The V gene is TRBV5-5, the J gene TRBJ2-1; TRBD2 aligns across 13 bases. The CDR3 is 15 amino acids. Unmatched junction bases numbered 5, after V lost 4 bases and J lost 7 bases. Germline lookup yields CDR1 SGHKS and CDR2 YYEKEE (reference sequence).